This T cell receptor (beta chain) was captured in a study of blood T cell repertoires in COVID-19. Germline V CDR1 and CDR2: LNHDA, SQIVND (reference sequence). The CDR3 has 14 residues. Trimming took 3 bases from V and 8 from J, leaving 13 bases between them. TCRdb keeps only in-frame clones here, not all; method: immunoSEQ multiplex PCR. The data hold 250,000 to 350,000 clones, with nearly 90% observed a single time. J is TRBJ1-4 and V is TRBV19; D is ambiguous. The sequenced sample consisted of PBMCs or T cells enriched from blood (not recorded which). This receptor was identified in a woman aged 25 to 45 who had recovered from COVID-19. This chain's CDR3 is CASSMAGTGEKLFF. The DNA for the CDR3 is TGTGCCAGTAGTATGGCGGGAACTGGAGAAAAACTGTTTTTT.